The 12 T cell receptor beta chains below come from one sample, sequenced in a study of blood T cell repertoires in COVID-19. TCRdb's copy holds only in-frame clones and misses some; the assay was immunoSEQ multiplex PCR. This sample carries 150,000 to 170,000 clones, about 80% of them seen once, and the ten largest clones take approximately 32%. Input material: peripheral blood. These receptors originate from an older woman with acute or convalescent COVID-19.

This clone was seen once. The chain is built from TRBV6-4 and TRBJ1-2; 7 nucleotides agree with TRBD1. Germline lookup yields CDR1 MRHNA and CDR2 SNTAGT. This CDR3 has 15 residues. Trimming removed 2 bases from V and 6 bases from J; junction bases left unmatched: 9. As DNA, the CDR3 is TGTGCCAGCAGTGACACCGACAGGGTTTCCAATGGCTACACCTTC. Translating it yields CASSDTDRVSNGYTF.

The chain combines TRBV19 with TRBJ1-5, with 8 bases fitting TRBD1. The germline gives CDR1 LNHDA, CDR2 SQIVND (reference sequence). This CDR3 has 16 residues. The junction had 7 bases not matched to a gene; V was cut back by 6 bases and J by 0 bases. CDR3 in amino acids: CASSRHDRGSNQPQHF. The CDR3 DNA reads as TGTGCCAGTAGCCGCCATGACAGGGGTAGCAATCAGCCCCAGCATTTT.

The table lists this clone with a few counts. This chain links TRBV3-1 (or the pseudogene TRBV3-2) with TRBJ2-7; 8 bases align to TRBD2. The CDR3 is 16 amino acids. Trimming cost V 4 bases and J 5 bases; bases outside gene matches: 13. Looked up from germline, CDR1 is LGHDT and CDR2 is YNNKEL (reference sequence). CDR3 bases: TGTGCCAGCAGCCCCCGAGCAGCGGGGGTGTCGGACGAGCAGTACTTC. Encoded protein: CASSPRAAGVSDEQYF.

There are a few counts of this clone. The CDR3 DNA reads TGTGCCAGCAGCTTAGACAGGGCCCCCTACAATGAGCAGTTCTTC. Amino acids: CASSLDRAPYNEQFF. The chain combines TRBV11-3 with TRBJ2-1, with a weak D call TRBD1 (5 bases). The germline V gene has CDR1 SGHNT and CDR2 YENEEA. This CDR3 region has 15 residues. V was pared by 0 bases and J by 2 bases, with 8 bases between.

This chain joins TRBV10-2 and TRBJ1-4, with 12 bases aligning to TRBD1. V dropped 3 bases and J dropped 4; count of bases not matched to a gene: 6. This CDR3 is built from 17 residues. In germline, CDR1 is WSHSY, CDR2 SAAADI. CDR3 DNA: TGCGCCAGCAGTGACCGGGACAGGGGGCTTGGTAATGAAAAACTGTTTTTT. It encodes CASSDRDRGLGNEKLFF.

The chain combines TRBV19 with TRBJ1-5; D unclear. CDR3 length equals 16 residues. The V gene lost 3 bases and the J gene lost 4 bases, with 16 bases spanning the gap. CDR1 LNHDA and CDR2 SQIVND come from the germline V gene (reference sequence). CDR3 region: CASSMGSVEENQPQHF. In nucleotides, the CDR3 is TGTGCCAGTAGTATGGGGTCCGTGGAGGAAAATCAGCCCCAGCATTTT. The variable domain in full, completed from reference TRBV19 and TRBJ1-5, reads DGGITQSPKYLFRKEGQNVTLSCEQNLNHDAMYWYRQDPGQGLRLIYYSQIVNDFQKGDIAEGYSVSREKKESFPLTVTSAQKNPTAFYLCASSMGSVEENQPQHFGDGTRLSIL.

The rearrangement joins TRBV28 to TRBJ1-5; possibly TRBD1 for D (6 bases). The CDR3 contains 15 residues. In germline, CDR1 is MDHEN, CDR2 SYDVKM. Trimming pared 3 bases from V and 7 bases from J, leaving 16 bases between. This CDR3 is CASSLWGGRGQPQHF. The CDR3 nucleotides read TGTGCCAGCAGTTTGTGGGGGGGGCGCGGACAGCCCCAGCATTTT.

The chain recombines TRBV27 with TRBJ2-7, with TRBD1 identical over 9 bases. Germline V gene data show CDR1 as MNHEY and CDR2 as SMNVEV (reference sequence). The CDR3 covers 14 residues. V lost 6 bases and J lost 2; bases outside the gene matches: 5. The CDR3 is CASSGTGRTYEQYV. DNA for the CDR3: TGTGCCAGCAGCGGGACAGGGCGAACCTACGAGCAGTACGTC.

The chain carries TRBV12-3 or TRBV12-4 and TRBJ1-3; no definite D call. V lost 6 bases and J lost 4, with 7 bases in between. CDR3 length: 12 residues. In DNA, the CDR3 is TGTGCCAGCAGGCTGGAGGGAAACACCATATATTTT. It translates to CASRLEGNTIYF.

The rearrangement joins TRBV9 to TRBJ2-2; TRBD2 is a possible D gene (6 bases). CDR1 is SGDLS, CDR2 YYNGEE, per germline. This CDR3 has 15 residues. The ends were cut back, 3 bases at V and 6 bases at J, with 15 bases in the middle. CDR3 protein: CASSGDGGWSGELFF. The DNA of the CDR3 is TGTGCCAGCAGCGGTGACGGGGGTTGGTCCGGGGAGCTGTTTTTT.

This chain connects TRBV6-5 to TRBJ1-3; D possibly corresponds to TRBD1 (5 bases). The V end was cut by 6 bases, the J end by 0 bases, with 12 bases between. From germline, CDR1 is MNHEY and CDR2 SVGAGI. This CDR3 contains 15 residues. The CDR3 nucleotides are TGTGCCAGCAGGGCAGGGCTCATCTCTGGAAACACCATATATTTT. Its translation is CASRAGLISGNTIYF.

The chain couples TRBV5-4 to TRBJ1-1, with a weak D call TRBD1 (6 bases). The CDR3 is made up of 17 amino acids. Per the germline V gene, CDR1 is SGHNT and CDR2 is YYREEE (reference sequence). V lost 3 bases and J 4 bases, leaving 22 bases between the germline ends. CDR3 loop: CASSSNFLQGHGTEAFF. The DNA of the CDR3 is TGTGCCAGCAGCTCGAACTTTTTACAGGGCCACGGCACTGAAGCTTTCTTT. Drawing the rest from reference TRBV5-4 and TRBJ1-1, the complete variable domain is ETGVTQSPTHLIKTRGQQVTLRCSSQSGHNTVSWYQQALGQGPQFIFQYYREEENGRGNFPPRFSGLQFPNYSSELNVNALELDDSALYLCASSSNFLQGHGTEAFFGQGTRLTVV.